This is a list of T cell receptor beta chains from one sample in a study of T-cell memory formation after mild COVID-19. MiXCR, applied by TCRdb to the 5' RACE reads, yields one record per CDR3 protein. The sample shows roughly 600,000 distinct CDR3 sequences, about a sixth of them seen only once. The sequencing input was PBMCs or a T cell subset sorted from them (not recorded which). The receptor set was obtained from an adult woman who had mild COVID-19 (a few samples of this study predate the infection). Cell type and time point are not known. CDR3s include the opening cysteine and the closing phenylalanine or tryptophan. The D gene is left open where the match is weak. Size is omitted from some rows. Given values are once, few, many or a class for expanded clones.

D	V	size	J	DNA	CDR3
-	TRBV6-2/TRBV6-3	-	TRBJ2-7	TGTGCCAGCAGTTACCACCCGGAGACAGCCTCCTACGAGCAGTACTTC	CASSYHPETASYEQYF
-	TRBV7-2	many	TRBJ2-3	TGTGCCAGCTGCCAGGGACTCCCCACAGATACGCAGTATTTT	CASCQGLPTDTQYF
TRBD2	TRBV9	many	TRBJ2-1	TGTGCCAGCAGCCCTCGACTAGCGGGGGAGCCGGGCTCCTACAATGAGCAGTTCTTC	CASSPRLAGEPGSYNEQFF
-	TRBV24-1	-	TRBJ2-3	TGTGCCACCGACCGGGGTCCCCAGGCAGATACCCAGTATTTT	CATDRGPQADTQYF
TRBD1	TRBV19	few	TRBJ2-3	TGTGCCAGTACCATCTCCGGGACAGGGGGCCACACAGATACGCAGTATTTT	CASTISGTGGHTDTQYF
TRBD2	TRBV18	few	TRBJ2-4	TGTGCCAGCTCACCAACCAGCGGGAGCATTCAGTACTTC	CASSPTSGSIQYF
-	TRBV29-1	few	TRBJ1-2	TGCAGCGTTGAAGTACTCTTAGCTAACTATGGCTACACCTTC	CSVEVLLANYGYTF
-	TRBV3-1	-	TRBJ2-1	TGTGCCAGCAGCCAAGGAAGCGGAGGGGGATACAATGAGCAGTTCTTC	CASSQGSGGGYNEQFF
-	TRBV6-5	few	TRBJ2-1	TGTGCCAGCAGAACCCCCGGGAGTGAGCAGTTCTTC	CASRTPGSEQFF
TRBD1	TRBV5-1	-	TRBJ2-2	TGCGCCAGCAGCTTGGCCGGGGACAGATTCACCGGGGAGCTGTTTTTT	CASSLAGDRFTGELFF
TRBD1	TRBV7-9	few	TRBJ2-7	TGTGCCAGCAGTCATTCCGGGACAGGGACACACGAGCAGTACTTC	CASSHSGTGTHEQYF
TRBD1	TRBV4-1	few	TRBJ1-2	TGCGCCAGCAGCCTCTTGGGACAGTTTAACTATGGCTACACCTTC	CASSLLGQFNYGYTF
TRBD2	TRBV11-1	few	TRBJ2-3	TGTGCCAGCAGCAGACCCCTAGCGGGAGTCACAGATACGCAGTATTTT	CASSRPLAGVTDTQYF
TRBD1	TRBV7-9	many	TRBJ2-7	TGTGCCAGCAGCCCACCGGGACAGGGGCTCTACGAGCAGTACTTC	CASSPPGQGLYEQYF
TRBD2	TRBV6-2/TRBV6-3	few	TRBJ2-7	TGTGCCAGCAGGCGACAGGGGGCCACCCACGGACTAGCGGGGGTCCACGAGCAGTACTTC	CASRRQGATHGLAGVHEQYF
-	TRBV18	few	TRBJ2-5	TGTGCCAGCTCACCACCGGGGCTAGCGATAACAGAGACCCAGTACTTC	CASSPPGLAITETQYF
-	TRBV15	-	TRBJ2-1	TGTGCCACCAGCAGAGATGGGCAGGGGACCTCGGGGCAGTTCTTC	CATSRDGQGTSGQFF
TRBD1	TRBV20-1	-	TRBJ2-7	TGCAGCGCCGACAGGGGTCACGACGAGCAGTACTTC	CSADRGHDEQYF
-	TRBV15	-	TRBJ2-3	TGTGCCACCAGCAGAGATCGAGCGGCAAGAGATACGCAGTATTTT	CATSRDRAARDTQYF
-	TRBV21-1	few	TRBJ2-3	TGTGCCAGCAGCCATTGGGACGGTCTAGCGGGGGTAGCAGATACGCAGTATTTT	CASSHWDGLAGVADTQYF
-	TRBV4-1	-	TRBJ2-3	TGCGCCAGCAGCCAAGTCTTCCCGGCCTGCACGCAGTATTTT	CASSQVFPACTQYF
-	TRBV7-9	-	TRBJ2-1	TGTGCCAGCAGCAAAAAAAATGAGCAGTTCTTC	CASSKKNEQFF
TRBD2	TRBV3-1	few	TRBJ2-3	TGTGCCAGCAGCCGAAGCGGGGGGGCAGATACGCAGTATTTT	CASSRSGGADTQYF